Each of the 28 T cell receptor beta chains below was sequenced from the same sample in a study of blood T cell repertoires in COVID-19. Repertoires were generated with immunoSEQ multiplex PCR, while TCRdb's copy carries only in-frame clones and drops some. The table shows 60,000 or so clones, with approximately 87% occurring only once. The sequencing input was peripheral blood. These receptor sequences come from a man aged 55 to 70 with acute or convalescent COVID-19.

V is TRBV2 and J is TRBJ1-2; D might be TRBD1 (5 bases). The V end was cut by 1 base, the J end by 4 bases, with 10 bases between. The CDR3 sequence is 14 residues long. Germline values: CDR1 SNHLY, CDR2 FYNNEI. In DNA form, the CDR3 reads TGTGCCAGCAGTGAAGGGGGGGGGAGCTATGGCTACACCTTC. It is translated as CASSEGGGSYGYTF.

The chain links TRBV19 to TRBJ2-2; TRBD1 matches at 9 bases. This CDR3 has 15 amino acids. The V gene end was trimmed by 4 bases and the J gene end by 6 bases; junction bases not matched to a gene: 6. CDR1 and CDR2 (germline): LNHDA, SQIVND (reference sequence). In DNA, the CDR3 is TGTGCCAGTAGTACACAGGGGGCGAGCTCCGGGGAGCTGTTTTTT. Translating gives CASSTQGASSGELFF.

This chain links TRBV7-9 with TRBJ1-1; D ambiguous. V lost 5 bases to trimming and J lost 1 base, with 20 bases between them. Germline V CDR1 and CDR2: SEHNR, FQNEAQ (reference sequence). The CDR3 has 17 amino acids. The CDR3 loop reads CASSPSLSGVENTEAFF. Here the CDR3 DNA reads TGTGCCAGCAGCCCATCGTTGTCGGGAGTAGAGAACACTGAAGCTTTCTTT.

The J gene is TRBJ1-4, the V gene TRBV2, with D tentatively TRBD1 (6 bases). V lost 6 bases, J lost 6 bases, and 17 bases lay in between. This CDR3 contains 15 residues. CDR1 and CDR2 from the germline V gene are SNHLY and FYNNEI. The CDR3 reads CASRANRVVDEKLFF. DNA of the CDR3: TGTGCCAGCAGAGCCAACAGGGTCGTAGATGAAAAACTGTTTTTT.

The V and J genes are TRBV6-2 or TRBV6-3 and TRBJ2-7; 9 bases match TRBD1. Looked up from germline, CDR1 is MNHEY and CDR2 is SVGEGT. The CDR3 is made up of 15 amino acids. Trimming cost V 1 base and J 7 bases; bases outside gene matches: 8. Here the CDR3 DNA reads TGTGCCAGCAGTTACTACACCGGGACAGGGAAAGAGCAGTACTTC. It codes for CASSYYTGTGKEQYF.

J is TRBJ1-1 and V is TRBV9; D gene uncertain. This CDR3 spans 15 amino acids. CDR1 is SGDLS and CDR2 is YYNGEE in the germline V gene. Between the trimmed V and J ends, which lost 0 bases and 0 bases, there was a span of 9 bases. CDR3: CASSVVSRMNTEAFF. CDR3 coding DNA: TGTGCCAGCAGCGTAGTTTCCAGAATGAACACTGAAGCTTTCTTT.

This rearrangement joins TRBV19 to TRBJ2-1; tentative D call: TRBD2 (5 bases). CDR3 size: 14 residues. Germline-derived CDR1 and CDR2 are LNHDA and SQIVND (reference sequence). Trimming took off 4 bases at V and 1 base at J, with 8 bases between the two ends. The DNA for the CDR3 is TGTGCCAGTAGTAAACTAGTTTCCTACAATGAGCAGTTCTTC. Encoded protein: CASSKLVSYNEQFF.

The V and J genes are TRBV19 and TRBJ1-3, with D unresolved. This CDR3 is 16 amino acids long. The germline V gene has CDR1 LNHDA and CDR2 SQIVND (reference sequence). V lost 5 bases to trimming and J lost 1 base, with 15 bases between them. CDR3 residues: CASSLLSGRSGNTIYF. The CDR3 region has the DNA TGTGCCAGTAGTCTCCTGAGCGGGAGGTCTGGAAACACCATATATTTT. Filled out from reference TRBV19 and TRBJ1-3, the complete variable domain reads DGGITQSPKYLFRKEGQNVTLSCEQNLNHDAMYWYRQDPGQGLRLIYYSQIVNDFQKGDIAEGYSVSREKKESFPLTVTSAQKNPTAFYLCASSLLSGRSGNTIYFGEGSWLTVV.

V usage is TRBV7-3 and J usage is TRBJ2-3, with D possibly matching TRBD1 (6 bases). The V end lost 6 bases, the J end lost 6 bases, and 16 bases lay between the germline ends. The CDR3 is made up of 14 amino acids. CDR1 is SGHTA, CDR2 FQGTGA, per germline. The CDR3 sequence: CASRQGPIGDTQYF. The CDR3 nucleotides read TGTGCCAGCAGGCAGGGGCCTATAGGGGATACGCAGTATTTT.

This rearrangement joins TRBV6-6 to TRBJ1-2; D possibly corresponds to TRBD1 (5 bases). Germline V lookup: CDR1 MNHNY, CDR2 SVGAGI (reference sequence). V lost 3 bases and J lost 4, with 15 bases in between. The length of the CDR3 is 15 residues. The CDR3 sequence: CASSYARAMSYGYTF. The DNA for the CDR3 is TGTGCCAGCAGTTATGCCAGGGCGATGAGCTATGGCTACACCTTC.

The chain employs TRBV14 and TRBJ2-3; no reliable D call. The CDR3 has 15 amino acids. Looked up from germline, CDR1 is SGHDN and CDR2 is FVKESK. V gave up 0 bases and J gave up 1 base, with 8 bases separating them. The CDR3 is CASSQDLGGTDTQYF. As DNA, the CDR3 is TGTGCCAGCAGCCAAGATCTCGGTGGCACAGATACGCAGTATTTT.

The genes are TRBV11-2 and TRBJ2-2, with 9 positions matching TRBD1. V lost 7 bases to trimming and J lost 1 base; unmatched junction nucleotides: 1. The CDR3 contains 14 residues. Looked up from germline, CDR1 is SGHAT and CDR2 is FQNNGV. CDR3 nucleotide sequence: TGTGCCAGCAACAGGGGGCGGAACACCGGGGAGCTGTTTTTT. Its protein is CASNRGRNTGELFF.

The V call is TRBV3-1 (or the pseudogene TRBV3-2), the J call TRBJ1-3; 7 bases are a match to TRBD1. Trimming took 0 bases from V and 0 from J; bases not matched to a gene: 8. Germline CDR1 LGHDT, CDR2 YNNKEL (reference sequence). The CDR3 has 18 residues. CDR3 amino acids: CASSQDSHGTDSGNTIYF. Here the CDR3 DNA reads TGTGCCAGCAGCCAAGATTCCCACGGGACAGACTCTGGAAACACCATATATTTT.

CDR3 bases: TGTGCCAGCAGCACCTCCCCTAGCGGTGCTTACGAGCAGTACTTC. Protein product: CASSTSPSGAYEQYF. This sequence joins TRBV7-6 and TRBJ2-7; 7 nucleotides match TRBD2. Trimming removed 5 bases from V and 4 bases from J; junction bases left unmatched: 11. Germline CDR1 reads SGHVS; CDR2 reads FNYEAQ. This CDR3 has 15 residues.

The rearrangement uses TRBV14 and TRBJ2-5; 7 nucleotides agree with TRBD2. CDR1 and CDR2 (germline): SGHDN, FVKESK. CDR3 length: 14 residues. The V and J ends lost 0 bases and 5 bases, in that order; junction bases with no gene match: 3. The CDR3 bases are TGTGCCAGCAGCCAAGATTCGGGGGGTGAGACCCAGTACTTC. This gives the protein CASSQDSGGETQYF.

The rearrangement links TRBV5-1 to TRBJ2-6; possible D gene TRBD1, 6 bases. V lost 3 bases to trimming and J lost 3 bases, with 10 bases between them. From germline, CDR1 is SGHRS and CDR2 YFSETQ. The CDR3 consists of 15 residues. The DNA for the CDR3 is TGCGCCAGCAGCTCCAGGGGCGGTGGGGCCAACGTCCTGACTTTC. The encoded protein is CASSSRGGGANVLTF.

The CDR3 DNA sequence: TGCGCCAGCAGCCAGAGGTGGGGGGGCGGTCAGCCCCAGCATTTT. Protein product: CASSQRWGGGQPQHF. The rearrangement joins TRBV4-1 to TRBJ1-5; tentative D call: TRBD1 (6 bases). The CDR3 has 15 residues. Trimming removed 3 bases from V and 6 bases from J, with 15 bases in between. Germline loops: CDR1 MGHRA, CDR2 YSYEKL.

V is TRBV3-1 (or the pseudogene TRBV3-2) and J is TRBJ1-1; perhaps TRBD1 as D (5 bases). Trimming took off 2 bases at V and 0 bases at J, with 7 bases between the two ends. Germline V gives CDR1 LGHDT, CDR2 YNNKEL (reference sequence). The CDR3 runs 14 residues. CDR3 sequence: CASSQTGMNTEAFF. The CDR3 DNA reads as TGTGCCAGCAGCCAAACAGGCATGAACACTGAAGCTTTCTTT.

This rearrangement joins TRBV3-1 (or the pseudogene TRBV3-2) to TRBJ2-7; 9 nucleotides match TRBD2. The CDR3 length is 15 residues. Germline V gives CDR1 LGHDT, CDR2 YNNKEL (reference sequence). V dropped 3 bases and J dropped 2; count of bases not matched to a gene: 5. The CDR3 reads CASSHGLAGTYEQYF. In DNA form, the CDR3 reads TGTGCCAGCAGCCACGGCCTAGCGGGAACCTACGAGCAGTACTTC.

The count of this clone is one. The chain links TRBV3-1 (or the pseudogene TRBV3-2) to TRBJ1-4; 10 bases align to TRBD1. After removal of 5 bases from V and 6 bases from J, the junction contained 9 bases not matched to a gene. The CDR3 is 16 residues long. Germline V gives CDR1 LGHDT, CDR2 YNNKEL (reference sequence). The CDR3 here is CASSAAPGQGHEKLFF. The CDR3 bases are TGTGCCAGCAGCGCAGCCCCGGGACAGGGGCATGAAAAACTGTTTTTT.

This clone has only one observation. The chain has TRBV12-3 or TRBV12-4 and TRBJ1-1, with TRBD1 matching 7 bases. The CDR3 is 13 residues long. After removal of 6 bases from V and 4 bases from J, the junction contained 5 bases not matched to a gene. The CDR3 sequence: CASSADRVTEAFF. DNA of the CDR3: TGTGCCAGCAGCGCAGACAGGGTCACTGAAGCTTTCTTT.

The genes are TRBV5-6 and TRBJ2-2, with 9 bases lining up with TRBD1. The CDR3 runs 15 residues. The germline CDR1 and CDR2 sequences are SGHDT and YYEEEE. The junction had 16 bases not matched to a gene; V was cut back by 6 bases and J by 13 bases. The chain's CDR3 is CASTRGTGSPDTLFF. The CDR3, as DNA: TGTGCCAGCACCAGAGGGACAGGGTCCCCCGATACGCTGTTTTTT.

This chain connects TRBV10-3 to TRBJ2-7; D is possibly TRBD1 (6 bases). V was trimmed by 7 bases and J by 2 bases, leaving 15 bases between them. Germline V gene lookup returns CDR1 ENHRY and CDR2 SYGVKD. The CDR3 runs to 14 residues. CDR3 bases: TGTGCCATCAAATCCGCGACAGGAACCTACGAGCAGTACTTC. Protein product: CAIKSATGTYEQYF.

The V gene is TRBV3-1 (or the pseudogene TRBV3-2), the J gene TRBJ1-4; maybe TRBD1 (5 bases). CDR3 length: 15 residues. Germline V gives CDR1 LGHDT, CDR2 YNNKEL (reference sequence). The germline V and J ends were trimmed by 4 bases and 3 bases, with 12 bases remaining between them. CDR3 DNA sequence: TGTGCCAGCAGCCCGACCGGGGGTTCTAATGAAAAACTGTTTTTT. This codes for CASSPTGGSNEKLFF.

This clone was seen once. The chain recombines TRBV24-1 with TRBJ1-1; 8 nucleotides agree with TRBD1. The V and J ends lost 3 bases and 0 bases, in that order; junction bases with no gene match: 14. CDR1 and CDR2 (germline): KGHDR, SFDVKD. The CDR3 covers 19 residues. CDR3 bases: TGTGCCACCAGTGATCTGGACAGGGCCAAGACGGTTCTGAACACTGAAGCTTTCTTT. Encoded protein: CATSDLDRAKTVLNTEAFF.

The chain combines TRBV30 with TRBJ1-4; 8 nucleotides align to TRBD1. The trim removed 2 bases at V and 10 bases at J, leaving 6 bases unmatched. There are 13 residues in the CDR3. The germline V gene encodes CDR1 GTSNPN and CDR2 SVGIG (reference sequence). DNA for the CDR3: TGTGCCTGGAGTAAGACAGGGGTGGGAAAACTGTTTTTT. It yields the protein CAWSKTGVGKLFF.

The chain links TRBV28 to TRBJ2-7, with 9 positions matching TRBD1. There are 14 residues in the CDR3. Germline-derived CDR1 and CDR2 are MDHEN and SYDVKM. Trimming cost V 8 bases and J 2 bases; bases outside gene matches: 7. As DNA, the CDR3 is TGTGCCAGCTCGGGACAGGGCCGACCCTACGAGCAGTACTTC. Translated: CASSGQGRPYEQYF.

The CDR3 here is CASSVSGTGAGYTF. In DNA form, the CDR3 reads TGTGCCAGCAGCGTAAGCGGTACAGGGGCAGGCTACACCTTC. The V call is TRBV9, the J call TRBJ1-2, with 7 bases aligning to TRBD1. After removal of 1 base from V and 8 bases from J, the junction contained 8 bases not matched to a gene. In germline, CDR1 is SGDLS, CDR2 YYNGEE. There are 14 residues in the CDR3.